The 23 T cell receptor beta chains in this list originate from one sample, sequenced in a study of Graves' ophthalmopathy and Graves' hyperthyroidism (dated 2018 in TCRdb). The sequencer was an Illumina HiSeq 2000. TCR beta CDR3 regions were amplified from RNA transcripts for repertoire sequencing. HTBI primers and the Qiagen OneStep RT-PCR kit were used in a first-round RT-PCR, which was followed by a second-round multiplex PCR, size selection and purification. TCRdb ran its own pipeline on the public reads, namely fastp trimming at Q25 and MiXCR clone calling, and kept in-frame beta chains. Identical CDR3 proteins give one entry, which carries the most common genes and DNA. For this sample there are about 600,000 distinct CDR3 sequences; about 40% appear just once. The ten largest clones take up about 4.2% of the sample. The sample comprised peripheral blood or thyroid tissue (not recorded which). These TCRs come from an adult man with Graves' hyperthyroidism.

This clonotype was seen ten or more times. The CDR3 DNA reads TGTGCCAGCAGTAAGGGACGGAGCTCCTACGAGCAGTACTTC. Translated: CASSKGRSSYEQYF. The chain recombines TRBV6-5 with TRBJ2-7; the D call may be TRBD1 or TRBD2 (5 bases each). With 5 bases removed from V and 0 bases from J, the gap between germline ends came to 11 bases. Germline CDR1 and CDR2: MNHEY and SVGAGI. The CDR3 covers 14 residues.

The CDR3 spells CASSQEGTRGNTIYF. Written as DNA, the CDR3 is TGCGCCAGCAGCCAAGAGGGGACGCGAGGAAACACCATATATTTT. The chain combines TRBV4-1 with TRBJ1-3, with D possibly TRBD1 on 5 matching bases. The germline V gene has CDR1 MGHRA and CDR2 YSYEKL. Between the trimmed V and J ends, which lost 0 bases and 4 bases, there was a span of 10 bases. This CDR3 spans 15 amino acids.

This clonotype has just a few counts. The gene calls are TRBV6-5 and TRBJ1-4; no definite D call. V dropped 0 bases and J dropped 5 bases, with 10 bases sitting between them. Looked up from germline, CDR1 is MNHEY and CDR2 is SVGAGI. CDR3 length: 15 amino acids. CDR3: CASSYSISANEKLFF. CDR3 coding DNA: TGTGCCAGCAGTTACTCGATCAGCGCCAATGAAAAACTGTTTTTT.

Of note for this clonotype: This clone may be a read error of a much larger clone one base away. This likely comes from a read error, as the CDR3 has no conserved phenylalanine or tryptophan at its end. The chain couples TRBV29-1 to TRBJ1-2; D ambiguous. V lost 0 bases to trimming and J lost 4 bases, with 6 bases between them. Germline V gene lookup returns CDR1 SQVTM and CDR2 ANQGSEA. The CDR3 is made up of 12 amino acids. CDR3 sequence (DNA): TGCAGCGTTGAAGACCAGAGCTATGGCTACACCCTC. Its translation: CSVEDQSYGYTL.

For this clonotype: One end of the junction is discordant with germline, which a read error may explain. The V and J genes are TRBV12-3 or TRBV12-4 and TRBJ2-5, with D perhaps matching TRBD2 (5 bases). The CDR3 totals 15 residues. The CDR3 spells CATSDRTFFGETQYF. The CDR3 nucleotides read TGTGCCACCAGTGACCGGACTTTCTTTGGGGAGACCCAGTACTTC.

The chain employs TRBV12-3 or TRBV12-4 and TRBJ2-5, with D hard to call. Between the trimmed V and J ends, which lost 6 bases and 5 bases, there was a span of 19 bases. This CDR3 has 15 residues. The CDR3 coding sequence is TGTGCCAGCAGACTTGCCGGCACGGGCCTGGAGACCCAGTACTTC. Protein sequence: CASRLAGTGLETQYF.

The chain employs TRBV29-1 and TRBJ1-6, with 8 bases aligning to TRBD1. CDR1 SQVTM and CDR2 ANQGSEA come from the germline V gene. Trimming took 6 bases from V and 10 from J; bases not matched to a gene: 11. This CDR3 region has 14 residues. CDR3 in amino acids: CSVPLGQGESPLHF. CDR3 DNA: TGCAGCGTGCCCCTAGGACAGGGTGAATCACCCCTCCACTTT.

This clonotype was detected many times. This chain connects TRBV2 to TRBJ1-4; no clear D. V was trimmed by 6 bases and J by 8 bases, leaving 16 bases between them. Germline V gene sequence: CDR1 SNHLY, CDR2 FYNNEI. This CDR3 is 14 amino acids long. The CDR3: CASRSGLREEKLFF. The CDR3 region has the DNA TGTGCCAGCAGATCCGGGCTTCGAGAGGAAAAACTGTTTTTT.

Details on this clonotype: A single base separates this from a much larger clone, so it may be a read error. The missing conserved phenylalanine or tryptophan at the end of this CDR3 makes a read error likely. The chain joins TRBV19 to TRBJ1-3; D ambiguous. The ends were cut back, 9 bases at V and 4 bases at J, with 19 bases in the middle. Germline assignment: CDR1 LNHDA and CDR2 SQIVND (reference sequence). The CDR3 extends over 15 amino acids. The DNA of the CDR3 is TGTGCCAGCAGCTGGACCGAAGAGCTCGGAAACACCATATATTCT. Protein product: CASSWTEELGNTIYS.

The V call is TRBV2, the J call TRBJ2-2; D not certain. CDR3 length equals 12 residues. Per the germline V gene, CDR1 is SNHLY and CDR2 is FYNNEI. The ends were cut back, 5 bases at V and 6 bases at J, with 7 bases in the middle. The CDR3 DNA is TGTGCCAGCAGTTATGGGGCCGGGGAGCTGTTTTTT. As protein: CASSYGAGELFF.

Only a few counts were recorded for this clonotype. V and J are TRBV15 and TRBJ1-4; D remains ambiguous. CDR1 is LNHNV, CDR2 YYDKDF, per germline (reference sequence). There are 17 residues in the CDR3. Trimming pared 0 bases from V and 3 bases from J, leaving 14 bases between. The DNA for the CDR3 is TGTGCCACCAGCAGAGATACGGCCAGCCGAGCTAATGAAAAACTGTTTTTT. This codes for CATSRDTASRANEKLFF.

A single count supports this clonotype. The chain uses TRBV29-1 and TRBJ1-1, with 8 positions matching TRBD1. Germline CDR1 SQVTM, CDR2 ANQGSEA. The CDR3 spans 11 residues. CDR3 DNA: TGCGCCGATAGGACAGGGCCCGAAGCTTTCTTT. Its translation is CADRTGPEAFF. The full variable domain, rest sourced from reference TRBV29-1 and TRBJ1-1, is SAVISQKPSRDICQRGTSLTIQCQVDSQVTMMFWYRQQPGQSLTLIATANQGSEATYESGFVIDKFPISRPNLTFSTLTVSNMSPEDSSIYLCADRTGPEAFFGQGTRLTVV.

As for this clonotype: A read error may explain this, as a much larger clone is one base away. This sequence joins TRBV7-9 and TRBJ2-5; 8 nucleotides agree with TRBD1. Germline values: CDR1 SEHNR, CDR2 FQNEAQ (reference sequence). The length of the CDR3 is 17 residues. DNA of the CDR3: TGTGCCAGCAACTTAAGAGGGGGTCAGGGGGCTGGGGAGACCCAGTACTTC. This sequence encodes CASNLRGGQGAGETQYF. The whole variable domain, remainder taken from reference TRBV7-9 and TRBJ2-5, is DTGVSQNPRHKITKRGQNVTFRCDPISEHNRLYWYRQTLGQGPEFLTYFQNEAQLEKSRLLSDRFSAERPKGSFSTLEIQRTEQGDSAMYLCASNLRGGQGAGETQYFGPGTRLLVL.

J is TRBJ1-1 and V is TRBV19; D is possibly TRBD1 (6 bases). This CDR3 contains 13 residues. The V gene lost 11 bases and the J gene lost 4 bases, with 17 bases spanning the gap. Per the germline V gene, CDR1 is LNHDA and CDR2 is SQIVND (reference sequence). The CDR3 sequence: CAWSQGQITEAFF. The CDR3 nucleotides are TGTGCCTGGAGTCAAGGACAGATCACTGAAGCTTTCTTT.

Written as DNA, the CDR3 is TGTGCCAGCAGTTACCCACCCTTGACAGACCCCCAAGAGACCCAGTACTTC. It is translated as CASSYPPLTDPQETQYF. V is TRBV6-5 and J is TRBJ2-5; possible D gene TRBD1, 5 bases. The ends were cut back, 2 bases at V and 1 base at J, with 17 bases in the middle. The CDR3 is made up of 17 amino acids. The V gene's germline CDR1 is MNHEY and CDR2 SVGAGI.

This clonotype came up many times. This chain joins TRBV19 and TRBJ2-5; no reliable D call. V lost 7 bases and J 5 bases, leaving 14 bases between the germline ends. Looked up from germline, CDR1 is LNHDA and CDR2 is SQIVND (reference sequence). The CDR3 covers 13 residues. The DNA for the CDR3 is TGTGCCAGTAACTTCCAGGTTGGGGAGACCCAGTACTTC. It codes for CASNFQVGETQYF.

This clonotype was counted between two and nine times. V gene TRBV2 combines with J gene TRBJ2-3, with 7 bases that match TRBD2. Germline assignment: CDR1 SNHLY and CDR2 FYNNEI. The CDR3 is made up of 13 amino acids. The trim removed 7 bases at V and 2 bases at J, leaving 3 bases unmatched. CDR3 protein: CASMAGDTDTQYF. CDR3 bases: TGTGCCAGCATGGCGGGAGACACAGATACGCAGTATTTT.

The chain carries TRBV20-1 and TRBJ2-7, with D tentatively TRBD1 (6 bases). V lost 6 bases and J 0 bases, leaving 15 bases between the germline ends. Germline CDR1 reads DFQATT; CDR2 reads SNEGSKA (reference sequence). The CDR3 sequence is 14 residues long. The CDR3 DNA reads TGCAGTGCCAGACAGGACCCTGACTCCTACGAGCAGTACTTC. Translation: CSARQDPDSYEQYF.

In regard to this clonotype: The CDR3 does not end in the conserved phenylalanine or tryptophan, so this is likely a read error. The chain employs TRBV10-3 and TRBJ1-1; D uncertain. The CDR3 has 14 residues. From germline, CDR1 is ENHRY and CDR2 SYGVKD. The CDR3 DNA follows: TGTGCCAGCAGTTACCGACTTGACGGGCATGAAGCTTTCCTT. Its translation is CASSYRLDGHEAFL.

This clonotype was counted many times. The V and J genes are TRBV20-1 and TRBJ1-6; no clear D gene. CDR1 and CDR2 (germline): DFQATT, SNEGSKA (reference sequence). The CDR3 loop spans 17 amino acids. Trimming stripped 3 bases from V and 9 bases from J, with 24 bases between. The CDR3 is CSASDPQVTYNSSPLHF. The DNA of the CDR3 is TGCAGTGCTAGTGACCCCCAGGTGACCTATAATTCTTCACCCCTCCACTTT.

The V call is TRBV29-1, the J call TRBJ1-1; perhaps TRBD1 as D (5 bases). CDR3 length: 14 residues. The V gene lost 8 bases and the J gene lost 5 bases, with 21 bases spanning the gap. Germline-derived CDR1 and CDR2 are SQVTM and ANQGSEA. CDR3: CSLSRAGMWTEAFF. The CDR3 bases are TGCAGCTTATCCCGAGCAGGGATGTGGACTGAAGCTTTCTTT. Based on the CDR3 plus reference TRBV29-1 and TRBJ1-1, the full variable domain is SAVISQKPSRDICQRGTSLTIQCQVDSQVTMMFWYRQQPGQSLTLIATANQGSEATYESGFVIDKFPISRPNLTFSTLTVSNMSPEDSSIYLCSLSRAGMWTEAFFGQGTRLTVV.

In this sample, this clonotype turned up once. The chain links TRBV20-1 to TRBJ1-1; 9 bases line up with TRBD1. J lost 7 bases, V lost 2 bases, and 8 bases had no gene match. This CDR3 is built from 14 residues. Per the germline V gene, CDR1 is DFQATT and CDR2 is SNEGSKA (reference sequence). CDR3 amino acids: CSARPQTGGIEAFF. The CDR3 DNA is TGCAGTGCTAGACCGCAGACAGGGGGAATTGAAGCTTTCTTT.

The CDR3 sequence is CASSVERPASGANVLTF. CDR3 nucleotides: TGTGCCAGCAGCGTTGAACGACCGGCCTCTGGGGCCAACGTCCTGACTTTC. The chain uses TRBV7-2 and TRBJ2-6, with no clear D. From germline, CDR1 is SGHTA and CDR2 FQGNSA. V gave up 5 bases and J gave up 0 bases, with 14 bases separating them. The CDR3 runs 17 residues.